This passage covers 24 T cell receptor beta chains from one sample sequenced in a study of T cells in Graves' hyperthyroidism and ophthalmopathy (dated by TCRdb to about 2019). Receptor amplification or capture employed multiplex PCR. Instrument on record: Illumina HiSeq 2000. The TCR beta CDR3 regions were amplified from the RNA transcripts. The first round of RT-PCR for the TCR CDR3 was performed with the HTBI primer set and the Qiagen OneStep RT-PCR kit. TCRdb took the public reads, trimmed them with fastp at Q25, ran MiXCR for clone calling and kept in-frame beta chains. CDR3 protein sequences are deduplicated, and each keeps its most common genes and DNA. This sample lists a few hundred thousand distinct CDR3 sequences; roughly 13% were detected once. Clones ranked in the top ten supply around 5.3% of the sample. Material: blood. All receptors come from a woman under 30 with Graves' hyperthyroidism.

At least ten counts were recorded for this clonotype. The CDR3 DNA reads as TGTGCCACCTCGGGACAGAGCAATCAGCCCCAGCATTTT. This gives the protein CATSGQSNQPQHF. This chain uses TRBV6-1 with TRBJ1-5; 7 nucleotides agree with TRBD1. Germline loops: CDR1 MNHNS, CDR2 SASEGT. Trimming cost V 10 bases and J 1 base; bases outside gene matches: 4. This CDR3 is 13 amino acids long.

Regarding this clonotype: A much larger clone differs from this one at a single base, so this may be a read error. The chain combines TRBV5-1 with TRBJ2-1; tentative D call: TRBD1 (6 bases). This CDR3 has 14 amino acids. From germline, CDR1 is SGHRS and CDR2 YFSETQ. CDR3 DNA sequence: TGCGCCAGCAGCTTCCCTGACAGGTACAATGGGCAGTTCTTC. Protein sequence: CASSFPDRYNGQFF.

This clonotype was seen repeatedly, ten times or more. This chain joins TRBV20-1 and TRBJ2-1, with TRBD2 matching over 10 bases. This CDR3 spans 15 amino acids. The J segment lost 5 bases and the V segment lost 4 bases, leaving 8 bases of the junction unmatched. Germline CDR1 is DFQATT and CDR2 is SNEGSKA (reference sequence). The CDR3 DNA reads as TGCAGTGCTAAGAGCGGGAGGGTTCCCCACAATGAGCAGTTCTTC. Its protein is CSAKSGRVPHNEQFF.

This clonotype showed up many times. The CDR3 nucleotides are TGCAGTGCTAGACCCGGGACTAGGAGGGGTGAGCAGTTCTTC. This gives the protein CSARPGTRRGEQFF. The rearrangement uses TRBV20-1 and TRBJ2-1; TRBD2 matches at 8 bases. Looked up from germline, CDR1 is DFQATT and CDR2 is SNEGSKA (reference sequence). The CDR3 has 14 residues. The V and J ends lost 2 bases and 9 bases, in that order; junction bases with no gene match: 9.

In this sample, this clonotype turned up many times. The chain is built from TRBV2 and TRBJ1-4, with 7 bases identical to TRBD1. The CDR3 has 13 residues. V lost 8 bases and J lost 7; bases outside the gene matches: 7. The germline gives CDR1 SNHLY, CDR2 FYNNEI. DNA of the CDR3: TGTGCCAGCCGCGACAGGGAAGGTGAAAAACTGTTTTTT. This translates into CASRDREGEKLFF.

This clonotype has a count of ten or more. The chain recombines TRBV15 with TRBJ2-5; tentatively, D is TRBD2 (5 bases). V was trimmed by 8 bases and J by 2 bases, leaving 15 bases between them. CDR3 length equals 14 residues. CDR1 is LNHNV, CDR2 YYDKDF, per germline (reference sequence). This CDR3 is CATRDSGSQETQYF. CDR3 nucleotide sequence: TGTGCCACCCGGGATTCAGGTTCTCAAGAGACCCAGTACTTC.

The chain couples TRBV30 to TRBJ1-6; unclear D gene. CDR1 and CDR2 from the germline V gene are GTSNPN and SVGIG (reference sequence). Trimming removed 1 base at V and 7 bases at J, with 8 bases between. This CDR3 is built from 13 residues. CDR3 sequence: CAWSEAENSPLHF. DNA for the CDR3: TGTGCCTGGAGTGAGGCAGAAAATTCACCCCTCCACTTT.

The chain recombines TRBV6-1 with TRBJ1-3; D is unresolved. The V gene lost 8 bases and the J gene lost 0 bases, with 8 bases spanning the gap. The CDR3 covers 13 residues. Germline V gene data show CDR1 as MNHNS and CDR2 as SASEGT. The CDR3 loop reads CASRGYSGNTIYF. The CDR3 DNA follows: TGTGCCAGCCGGGGTTACTCTGGAAACACCATATATTTT.

This chain uses TRBV29-1 with TRBJ2-7; 13 nucleotides agree with TRBD2. This CDR3 has 16 amino acids. Germline CDR1 is SQVTM and CDR2 is ANQGSEA. V trimming: 4 bases; J trimming: 0 bases; junction bases outside the gene matches: 6. The CDR3 DNA reads TGCAGCGTTGCCGGGACTAGCGGGACTCTCTCCTACGAGCAGTACTTC. As protein: CSVAGTSGTLSYEQYF.

The CDR3 protein is CASSASGYYEQYF. The CDR3 DNA reads TGTGCCAGCAGTGCCAGCGGATACTACGAGCAGTACTTC. This rearrangement joins TRBV9 to TRBJ2-7; a weak D match, TRBD2 (5 bases). V was pared by 5 bases and J by 3 bases, with 12 bases between. The CDR3 totals 13 residues. Germline V gives CDR1 SGDLS, CDR2 YYNGEE.

This clonotype was seen only once. The rearrangement links TRBV5-5 to TRBJ1-2; unclear D gene. Trimming cost V 4 bases and J 5 bases, with 15 bases left between them. There are 14 residues in the CDR3. Per germline, CDR1 SGHKS and CDR2 YYEKEE (reference sequence). The CDR3 reads CASSEGPKNYGYTF. Written as DNA, the CDR3 is TGTGCCAGCAGCGAGGGCCCGAAGAATTATGGCTACACCTTC.

The chain has TRBV4-1 and TRBJ1-4, with D possibly matching TRBD1 (5 bases). The germline V and J ends were trimmed by 2 bases and 7 bases, with 11 bases remaining between them. Germline CDR1 and CDR2: MGHRA and YSYEKL. This CDR3 spans 14 amino acids. The CDR3 loop reads CASSQPGKGEKLFF. The DNA of the CDR3 is TGCGCCAGCAGCCAACCAGGGAAGGGTGAAAAACTGTTTTTT.

The chain joins TRBV7-2 to TRBJ2-7; the match to TRBD2 covers 7 bases. Germline V gene sequence: CDR1 SGHTA, CDR2 FQGNSA. The V and J ends lost 8 bases and 5 bases, in that order; junction bases with no gene match: 12. The CDR3 spans 14 residues. The CDR3 DNA follows: TGTGCCAGCCTTCGAGGACTAGACGGGGACGAGCAGTACTTC. Its protein is CASLRGLDGDEQYF. Based on the CDR3 plus reference TRBV7-2 and TRBJ2-7, the full variable domain is GAGVSQSPSNKVTEKGKDVELRCDPISGHTALYWYRQSLGQGLEFLIYFQGNSAPDKSGLPSDRFSAERTGGSVSTLTIQRTQQEDSAVYLCASLRGLDGDEQYFGPGTRLTVT.

This chain uses TRBV24-1 with TRBJ2-6; tentatively, D is TRBD2 (5 bases). The CDR3 consists of 14 residues. Looked up from germline, CDR1 is KGHDR and CDR2 is SFDVKD. Trimming took off 5 bases at V and 3 bases at J, with 7 bases between the two ends. The CDR3 DNA reads as TGTGCCACCAGTGTTGGGAGTGGGGCCAACGTCCTGACTTTC. It encodes CATSVGSGANVLTF.

This clonotype has only a few counts. The chain joins TRBV12-3 or TRBV12-4 to TRBJ1-3, with D possibly TRBD1 on 6 matching bases. V was shortened by 3 bases and J by 6 bases, with 12 bases between the two germline ends. This CDR3 spans 14 amino acids. As DNA, the CDR3 is TGTGCCAGCAGTTTTACAGGGACTGTAAACACCATATATTTT. Its translation is CASSFTGTVNTIYF.

Concerning this clonotype itself: At one boundary the junction diverges from the germline segment, which might be a read error. The V call is TRBV2, the J call TRBJ1-1; D perhaps matches TRBD1 (6 bases). Germline V gene sequence: CDR1 SNHLY, CDR2 FYNNEI. The CDR3 is 15 amino acids. As DNA, the CDR3 is TGTGCCGGCAGTGAATCCACCCCAGGGGTCACTGAAGCTTTCTTT. Its translation is CAGSESTPGVTEAFF.

This clonotype has only a few counts. The chain uses TRBV5-1 and TRBJ2-7; 9 bases map to TRBD2. Germline V lookup: CDR1 SGHRS, CDR2 YFSETQ. V was pared by 3 bases and J by 3 bases, with 4 bases of the junction left unmatched. CDR3 length equals 14 residues. The CDR3 reads CASSYYSGSYEQYF. The DNA of the CDR3 is TGCGCCAGCAGCTACTATAGCGGGAGCTACGAGCAGTACTTC. Filled out from reference TRBV5-1 and TRBJ2-7, the complete variable domain reads KAGVTQTPRYLIKTRGQQVTLSCSPISGHRSVSWYQQTPGQGLQFLFEYFSETQRNKGNFPGRFSGRQFSNSRSEMNVSTLELGDSALYLCASSYYSGSYEQYFGPGTRLTVT.

This clonotype showed up many times. This rearrangement joins TRBV20-1 to TRBJ1-3; 8 nucleotides agree with TRBD1. The trim removed 5 bases at V and 7 bases at J, leaving 4 bases unmatched. The CDR3 contains 12 residues. CDR1 is DFQATT, CDR2 SNEGSKA, per germline (reference sequence). CDR3 sequence reads: CSALHRGNTIYF. DNA for the CDR3: TGCAGTGCTCTTCACAGGGGGAACACCATATATTTT.

This clonotype was seen ten or more times. The chain employs TRBV7-9 and TRBJ1-2; D is undetermined. With 5 bases removed from V and 4 bases from J, the gap between germline ends came to 17 bases. Germline assignment: CDR1 SEHNR and CDR2 FQNEAQ (reference sequence). There are 15 residues in the CDR3. The CDR3 protein is CASSEGSQDGYGYTF. The CDR3 DNA follows: TGTGCCAGCAGCGAAGGGTCCCAGGACGGCTATGGCTACACCTTC.

V gene TRBV9 combines with J gene TRBJ2-7; 8 bases line up with TRBD2. The V segment lost 4 bases and the J segment 7 bases; nucleotides outside the gene matches: 10. In germline, CDR1 is SGDLS, CDR2 YYNGEE. There are 14 residues in the CDR3. The CDR3 bases are TGTGCCAGCAGCCCTCTCACCGGGACTAGGGAGCAGTACTTC. This gives the protein CASSPLTGTREQYF.

The chain recombines TRBV5-5 with TRBJ2-7; 7 bases fit TRBD1. CDR1 and CDR2 (germline): SGHKS, YYEKEE (reference sequence). This CDR3 is built from 14 residues. Germline trimming cut 4 bases from V and 5 bases from J; bases unmatched to any gene: 9. The CDR3 loop reads CASSPQGVGHEQYF. The CDR3 DNA reads as TGTGCCAGCAGCCCCCAGGGGGTTGGGCACGAGCAGTACTTC.

This clonotype was detected many times. The chain employs TRBV20-1 and TRBJ2-5; D tentatively reads TRBD1 or TRBD2 (5 bases each). This CDR3 region has 12 residues. The V gene's germline CDR1 is DFQATT and CDR2 SNEGSKA (reference sequence). V was shortened by 6 bases and J by 2 bases, with 10 bases between the two germline ends. In DNA, the CDR3 is TGCAGTGCAGCCGGGGCACAAGAGACCCAGTACTTC. Amino acids: CSAAGAQETQYF.

About this clonotype itself: Compared with germline, one end of the junction differs, possibly owing to a read error. J is TRBJ2-7 and V is TRBV7-2, with 12 bases aligning to TRBD1. Germline CDR1 SGHTA, CDR2 FQGNSA. This CDR3 comprises 14 residues. The CDR3 loop is CASSRRDRGPEQYF. The DNA of the CDR3 is TGCGCCAGCAGCCGACGGGACAGGGGGCCCGAGCAGTACTTC.

At least ten counts were recorded for this clonotype. The chain joins TRBV10-3 to TRBJ2-7; D uncertain. The ends were cut back, 4 bases at V and 3 bases at J, with 7 bases in the middle. Per germline, CDR1 ENHRY and CDR2 SYGVKD. The CDR3 extends over 12 amino acids. The CDR3 here is CAISGIYYEQYF. CDR3 sequence (DNA): TGTGCCATCAGTGGGATCTACTACGAGCAGTACTTC.